One sample yielded the 10 T cell receptor beta chains listed below, sequenced in a study of blood T cell repertoires in COVID-19. Produced via immunoSEQ multiplex PCR; TCRdb's table is partial and in-frame only. Of around 210,000 clones in the sample, 60% to 85% were seen once. The specimen sequenced was peripheral blood. The receptors shown here come from a woman in her seventies with acute or convalescent COVID-19.

The chain employs TRBV11-2 and TRBJ2-1; 7 nucleotides agree with TRBD2. CDR1 and CDR2 (germline): SGHAT, FQNNGV. Germline trimming cut 5 bases from V and 2 bases from J; bases unmatched to any gene: 6. CDR3 length equals 15 residues. In nucleotides, the CDR3 is TGTGCCAGCAGCCCCTCTAGCGGAGCCTACAATGAGCAGTTCTTC. It codes for CASSPSSGAYNEQFF.

The CDR3 nucleotides are TGTGCCAGCAACCCGGGACAGGGGGACGAGCAGTACTTC. It yields the protein CASNPGQGDEQYF. The chain recombines TRBV11-1 with TRBJ2-7, with TRBD1 matching 11 bases. This CDR3 is built from 13 residues. V gave up 7 bases and J gave up 5 bases; unmatched junction bases: 4. The germline gives CDR1 SGHAT, CDR2 FQDESV (reference sequence).

The chain has TRBV19 and TRBJ2-1; D is perhaps TRBD2 (5 bases). V lost 7 bases, J lost 0 bases, and 25 bases lay in between. The CDR3 runs 19 residues. The germline V gene has CDR1 LNHDA and CDR2 SQIVND (reference sequence). The CDR3 nucleotides are TGTGCCAGTATCGATATAGGCCGGGGTCCTTTAAGCTCCTACAATGAGCAGTTCTTC. This sequence encodes CASIDIGRGPLSSYNEQFF.

This sequence joins TRBV7-9 and TRBJ2-3; tentatively, D is TRBD1 (8 bases). Trimming took 5 bases from V and 2 from J, leaving 17 bases between them. The CDR3 is 16 amino acids. Per the germline V gene, CDR1 is SEHNR and CDR2 is FQNEAQ (reference sequence). CDR3 DNA sequence: TGTGCCAGCAGCCGGCTCACAGGGGGGGACACAGATACGCAGTATTTT. It specifies CASSRLTGGDTDTQYF.

This chain uses TRBV19 with TRBJ2-5; tentatively, D is TRBD2 (5 bases). Germline CDR1 LNHDA, CDR2 SQIVND (reference sequence). The CDR3 sequence is 14 residues long. The V end was cut by 1 base, the J end by 2 bases, with 8 bases between. CDR3 region: CASSIGGVQETQYF. The CDR3 nucleotides read TGTGCCAGTAGTATAGGGGGAGTACAAGAGACCCAGTACTTC.

The J gene is TRBJ1-1, the V gene TRBV5-1; D uncertain. The CDR3 runs 15 residues. CDR1 and CDR2 from the germline V gene are SGHRS and YFSETQ. The V end lost 1 base, the J end lost 1 base, and 11 bases lay between the germline ends. The CDR3 DNA is TGCGCCAGCAGCTTGTACTTTCGGGGGAACACTGAAGCTTTCTTT. Its translation is CASSLYFRGNTEAFF.

This rearrangement joins TRBV28 to TRBJ2-2; possible D gene TRBD1, 6 bases. The germline V gene encodes CDR1 MDHEN and CDR2 SYDVKM. The V and J ends lost 3 bases and 6 bases respectively, with 14 bases between them. This CDR3 is 15 amino acids long. CDR3 sequence: CASSFINRVAGELFF. The CDR3 region has the DNA TGTGCCAGCAGTTTCATCAACAGGGTTGCCGGGGAGCTGTTTTTT. Combining the CDR3 with reference TRBV28 and TRBJ2-2 gives the whole variable domain DVKVTQSSRYLVKRTGEKVFLECVQDMDHENMFWYRQDPGLGLRLIYFSYDVKMKEKGDIPEGYSVSREKKERFSLILESASTNQTSMYLCASSFINRVAGELFFGEGSRLTVL.

The chain is built from TRBV29-1 and TRBJ1-1; possible D gene TRBD1, 5 bases. The CDR3 spans 13 residues. Trimming stripped 7 bases from V and 3 bases from J, with 15 bases between. In germline, CDR1 is SQVTM, CDR2 ANQGSEA. This CDR3 reads CSAVSPGDTEAFF. CDR3 nucleotide sequence: TGCAGCGCCGTATCTCCGGGGGACACTGAAGCTTTCTTT.

The rearrangement joins TRBV23-1 to TRBJ2-3; D unclear. TRBV23-1 carries the ORF label, with uncertain function. The CDR3 has 11 residues. V was shortened by 8 bases and J by 5 bases, with 8 bases between the two germline ends. The chain's CDR3 is CASRPLDTQYF. The CDR3 bases are TGCGCCAGCCGTCCCTTAGATACGCAGTATTTT.

The J gene is TRBJ1-5, the V gene TRBV7-9, with 10 positions matching TRBD1. This CDR3 has 16 amino acids. The ends lost 3 bases at V and 7 bases at J; junction bases unmatched: 9. Germline V gives CDR1 SEHNR, CDR2 FQNEAQ (reference sequence). For the CDR3, the DNA is TGTGCCAGCAGCTTTGGGGCCGGGACAGGGGACCAGCCCCAGCATTTT. Its protein is CASSFGAGTGDQPQHF.